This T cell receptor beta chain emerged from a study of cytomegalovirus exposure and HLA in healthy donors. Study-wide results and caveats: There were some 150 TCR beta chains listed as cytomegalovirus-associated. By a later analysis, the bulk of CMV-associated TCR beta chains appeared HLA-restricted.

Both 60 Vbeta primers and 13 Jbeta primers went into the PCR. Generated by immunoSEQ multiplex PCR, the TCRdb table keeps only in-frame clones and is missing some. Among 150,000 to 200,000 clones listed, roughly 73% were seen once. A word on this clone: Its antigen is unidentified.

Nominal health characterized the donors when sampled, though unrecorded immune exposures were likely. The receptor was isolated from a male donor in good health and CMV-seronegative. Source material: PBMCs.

The chain's CDR3 is CASAPGLITDTQYF. The CDR3 nucleotides are TGTGCCAGCGCCCCTGGGCTCATCACAGATACGCAGTATTTT. The chain carries TRBV6-1 and TRBJ2-3, with no clear D. The CDR3 is 14 residues long. The V end was cut by 8 bases, the J end by 2 bases, with 14 bases between. Per germline, CDR1 MNHNS and CDR2 SASEGT.